Listed here are 21 T cell receptor beta chains from one sample, sequenced in a study of regulatory T cells in long-lasting Graves disease. Regarding time point: newly diagnosed GD, antithyroid drugs for less than 3 months. After RNA was extracted from PBMCs, the TCR library was made from it. Through Arm-PCR of CDR3 regions and iRepertoire HTBI primers, TCR beta libraries were built. TCRdb processed the multiplex PCR reads anew with MiXCR; each CDR3 protein has one entry. Of 350,000 to 450,000 distinct CDR3 sequences in the sample, about 15% were seen once. The sample was also linked to a second study, of T cells in Graves' hyperthyroidism and ophthalmopathy.

This sample comprised peripheral blood mononuclear cells (PBMCs), obtained at new diagnosis, from a patient treated with antithyroid drugs. These receptors were collected from a woman between 25 and 40 years old with Graves disease.

This clonotype was seen ten or more times. The V and J genes are TRBV12-3 or TRBV12-4 and TRBJ2-5; either TRBD1 or TRBD2 may fit D (5 bases each). The CDR3 has 13 residues. The V end lost 7 bases, the J end lost 7 bases, and 16 bases lay between the germline ends. The CDR3 DNA reads as TGTGCCAGCACTTTGGAGACGGGGCCGACCCAGTACTTC. This translates into CASTLETGPTQYF.

The chain has TRBV24-1 and TRBJ2-5; the match to TRBD2 covers 7 bases. CDR1 is KGHDR and CDR2 is SFDVKD in the germline V gene. The junction had 7 bases not matched to a gene; V was cut back by 5 bases and J by 5 bases. The CDR3 spans 14 residues. CDR3 protein: CATSVGGFVETQYF. The CDR3 nucleotides are TGTGCCACCAGTGTGGGAGGGTTCGTTGAGACCCAGTACTTC.

This clonotype appeared once. A read error may explain this, as a much larger clone is one base away. The chain couples TRBV20-1 to TRBJ2-2; 8 positions agree with TRBD2. Germline values: CDR1 DFQATT, CDR2 SNEGSKA (reference sequence). The V and J ends lost 6 bases and 5 bases, in that order; junction bases with no gene match: 17. CDR3 length equals 17 residues. CDR3 sequence reads: CSAEGGTRISGTGELFF. CDR3 DNA: TGCAGTGCCGAGGGAGGGACTAGAATTTCGGGGACCGGGGAGCTGTTTTTT.

The sample holds many counts of this clonotype. The rearrangement uses TRBV29-1 and TRBJ2-3, with D perhaps being TRBD1 or TRBD2 (5 bases each). The germline V and J ends were trimmed by 3 bases and 0 bases, with 16 bases remaining between them. There are 16 residues in the CDR3. Germline V lookup: CDR1 SQVTM, CDR2 ANQGSEA. This CDR3 reads CSVDGAAQASTDTQYF. CDR3 DNA: TGCAGCGTTGACGGGGCAGCCCAGGCTAGCACAGATACGCAGTATTTT.

This clonotype was observed many times. V and J are TRBV19 and TRBJ2-1; a weak D match, TRBD2 (5 bases). The CDR3 covers 15 residues. V lost 2 bases and J 6 bases, leaving 14 bases between the germline ends. Germline values: CDR1 LNHDA, CDR2 SQIVND (reference sequence). CDR3 in amino acids: CASSIIVGMSNEQFF. For the CDR3, the DNA is TGTGCCAGTAGTATAATCGTCGGGATGTCCAATGAGCAGTTCTTC.

This clonotype has a count of ten or more. This chain links TRBV11-2 with TRBJ2-5; D gene unclear. CDR1 and CDR2 (germline): SGHAT, FQNNGV. CDR3 length: 15 residues. V was shortened by 0 bases and J by 3 bases, with 11 bases between the two germline ends. CDR3 region: CASSLEEGREETQYF. The CDR3 DNA follows: TGTGCCAGCAGCTTAGAGGAAGGAAGAGAAGAGACCCAGTACTTC. The full variable domain, in which reference TRBV11-2 and TRBJ2-5 provide the parts outside the CDR3, is EAGVAQSPRYKIIEKRQSVAFWCNPISGHATLYWYQQILGQGPKLLIQFQNNGVVDDSQLPKDRFSAERLKGVDSTLKIQPAKLEDSAVYLCASSLEEGREETQYFGPGTRLLVL.

This clonotype has a count of ten or more. J is TRBJ2-7 and V is TRBV11-1; 12 bases are shared with TRBD2. This CDR3 comprises 15 residues. With 4 bases clipped from V and 3 bases from J, the junction kept 4 bases outside the gene matches. Germline V gives CDR1 SGHAT, CDR2 FQDESV (reference sequence). The DNA of the CDR3 is TGTGCCAGCAGCTCTAGCGGGAGGGCCTTCTACGAGCAGTACTTC. It codes for CASSSSGRAFYEQYF.

This clonotype appeared many times. The J gene is TRBJ1-5, the V gene TRBV12-3 or TRBV12-4, with D tentatively TRBD1 (5 bases). The V gene lost 2 bases and the J gene lost 3 bases, with 8 bases spanning the gap. The CDR3 runs 14 residues. The CDR3 is CASSLMGDNQPQHF. The DNA of the CDR3 is TGTGCCAGCAGTTTAATGGGGGACAATCAGCCCCAGCATTTT.

The chain couples TRBV20-1 to TRBJ2-1; TRBD1 might be the D (6 bases). The CDR3 extends over 16 amino acids. Between the trimmed V and J ends, which lost 1 base and 6 bases, there was a span of 19 bases. Germline loops: CDR1 DFQATT, CDR2 SNEGSKA (reference sequence). The CDR3 region is CSARGVGRGHGNEQFF. The CDR3 DNA reads TGCAGTGCTAGAGGTGTAGGCAGGGGCCATGGCAATGAGCAGTTCTTC.

This clonotype was counted many times. This chain uses TRBV12-3 or TRBV12-4 with TRBJ1-2, with D unclear. The CDR3 is 13 amino acids. V was cut by 7 bases and J by 2 bases, with 11 bases left in between. CDR3 loop: CASTPGYNYGYTF. As DNA, the CDR3 is TGTGCCAGCACCCCGGGATACAACTATGGCTACACCTTC.

There are many counts of this clonotype. CDR3 nucleotides: TGTGCCTGGAGTGTGGGGGGGGGCTACACCTTC. It codes for CAWSVGGGYTF. The chain employs TRBV30 and TRBJ1-2, with D maybe TRBD1 (5 bases). The germline V and J ends were trimmed by 0 bases and 8 bases, with 7 bases remaining between them. The CDR3 has 11 residues. Germline CDR1 and CDR2: GTSNPN and SVGIG (reference sequence).

V usage is TRBV6-2 or TRBV6-3 and J usage is TRBJ2-7, with 10 bases lining up with TRBD1. Germline CDR1 is MNHEY and CDR2 is SVGEGT. The junction had 8 bases not matched to a gene; V was cut back by 2 bases and J by 7 bases. This CDR3 is built from 15 residues. The CDR3 spells CASSYALDRGWEQYF. The CDR3 DNA is TGTGCCAGCAGTTACGCCCTGGACAGGGGGTGGGAGCAGTACTTC.

In its sample, this clonotype was seen many times. V and J are TRBV3-1 and TRBJ1-2; D is unclear. From germline, CDR1 is LGHDT and CDR2 YNNKEL (reference sequence). V lost 2 bases to trimming and J lost 1 base, with 14 bases between them. This CDR3 spans 16 amino acids. CDR3 in amino acids: CASSQLDRDVNYGYTF. CDR3 sequence (DNA): TGTGCCAGCAGCCAACTAGACCGAGACGTTAACTATGGCTACACCTTC.

There are many counts of this clonotype. This chain uses TRBV27 with TRBJ2-6; D is undetermined. CDR1 and CDR2 from the germline V gene are MNHEY and SMNVEV (reference sequence). V lost 6 bases, J lost 0 bases, and 15 bases lay in between. The CDR3 consists of 17 residues. CDR3 sequence (DNA): TGTGCCAGCAGCCCTTACCCTTCGAGCTCTGGGGCCAACGTCCTGACTTTC. Encoded protein: CASSPYPSSSGANVLTF.

This clonotype was detected many times. V gene TRBV7-9 combines with J gene TRBJ2-1; 11 bases line up with TRBD2. CDR1 SEHNR and CDR2 FQNEAQ come from the germline V gene (reference sequence). Germline trimming cut 4 bases from V and 0 bases from J; bases unmatched to any gene: 5. CDR3 length: 17 residues. As DNA, the CDR3 is TGTGCCAGCAGCTCATTAGCGGGAGGGAGCTCCTACAATGAGCAGTTCTTC. Translating it yields CASSSLAGGSSYNEQFF.

This clonotype occurred many times. The V call is TRBV7-2, the J call TRBJ1-6; 8 nucleotides line up with TRBD1. The CDR3 loop spans 13 amino acids. Losses at the gene ends were 7 bases for V and 6 bases for J; bases not matched to a gene: 2. Looked up from germline, CDR1 is SGHTA and CDR2 is FQGNSA. The CDR3 nucleotides are TGTGCCAGCACGGGACAGGTTAATTCACCCCTCCACTTT. Protein sequence: CASTGQVNSPLHF.

About this clonotype itself: This clone may be a read error of a much larger clone one base away. The chain has TRBV2 and TRBJ2-5, with 9 positions matching TRBD1. Germline V gene lookup returns CDR1 SNHLY and CDR2 FYNNEI. The length of the CDR3 is 15 residues. For the CDR3, the DNA is TGTGCCAGCAGTGGGGGGACAGGGCCACAAGAGACCCAGTGCTTC. This codes for CASSGGTGPQETQCF.

This sequence joins TRBV6-1 and TRBJ2-2; 8 bases line up with TRBD2. Trimming took 3 bases from V and 8 from J; bases not matched to a gene: 2. This CDR3 contains 13 residues. CDR1 is MNHNS, CDR2 SASEGT, per germline. The CDR3 DNA is TGTGCCAGCAGTGAGAGCGGGAGAGGGGAGCTGTTTTTT. It is translated as CASSESGRGELFF.

This clonotype was picked up many times. J is TRBJ2-7 and V is TRBV18, with a weak D call TRBD1 (5 bases). Germline-derived CDR1 and CDR2 are KGHSH and LQKENI. V lost 3 bases to trimming and J lost 0 bases, with 9 bases between them. CDR3 size: 14 residues. The CDR3 nucleotides are TGTGCCAGCTCACCGACAGTGAGCTCCTACGAGCAGTACTTC. It codes for CASSPTVSSYEQYF.

Only a few counts were recorded for this clonotype. V gene TRBV20-1 combines with J gene TRBJ2-1; 16 bases fit TRBD2. This CDR3 is 18 amino acids long. The junction had 15 bases not matched to a gene; V was cut back by 5 bases and J by 8 bases. Germline CDR1 and CDR2: DFQATT and SNEGSKA (reference sequence). The CDR3 here is CSAPGLAGGWVPGDEQFF. The CDR3 region has the DNA TGCAGTGCTCCGGGACTAGCGGGAGGGTGGGTTCCCGGGGATGAGCAGTTCTTC.

This clonotype turned up a few times. V usage is TRBV6-5 and J usage is TRBJ2-5; 11 nucleotides line up with TRBD1. The CDR3 is 15 residues long. V dropped 2 bases and J dropped 7; count of bases not matched to a gene: 6. Germline CDR1 and CDR2: MNHEY and SVGAGI. The CDR3 spells CASSYGQGALGTQYF. The CDR3 bases are TGTGCCAGCAGTTACGGACAGGGGGCCTTGGGGACCCAGTACTTC.